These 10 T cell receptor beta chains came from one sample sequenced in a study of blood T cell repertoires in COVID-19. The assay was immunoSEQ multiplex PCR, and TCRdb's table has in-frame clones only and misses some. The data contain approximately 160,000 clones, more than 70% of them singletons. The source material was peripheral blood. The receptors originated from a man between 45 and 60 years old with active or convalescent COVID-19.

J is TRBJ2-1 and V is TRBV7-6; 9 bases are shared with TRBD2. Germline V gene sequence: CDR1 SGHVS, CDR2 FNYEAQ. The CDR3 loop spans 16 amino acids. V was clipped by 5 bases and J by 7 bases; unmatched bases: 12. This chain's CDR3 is CASSRGAGGPWNEQFF. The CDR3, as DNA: TGTGCCAGCAGCAGAGGGGCGGGAGGGCCGTGGAATGAGCAGTTCTTC.

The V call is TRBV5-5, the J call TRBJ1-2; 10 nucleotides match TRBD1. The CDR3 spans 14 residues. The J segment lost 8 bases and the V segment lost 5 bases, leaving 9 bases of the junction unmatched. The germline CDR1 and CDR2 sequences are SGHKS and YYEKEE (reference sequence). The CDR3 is CASRATGGGSGYTF. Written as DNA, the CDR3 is TGTGCCAGCAGGGCGACAGGGGGCGGGAGCGGCTACACCTTC.

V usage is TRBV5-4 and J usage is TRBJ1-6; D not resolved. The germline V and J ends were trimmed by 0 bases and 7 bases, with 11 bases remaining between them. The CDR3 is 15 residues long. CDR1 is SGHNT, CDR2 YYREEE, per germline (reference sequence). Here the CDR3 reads CASSLDQRLNSPLHF. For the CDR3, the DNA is TGTGCCAGCAGCTTGGATCAGCGGTTGAATTCACCCCTCCACTTT. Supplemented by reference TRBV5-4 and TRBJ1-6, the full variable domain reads ETGVTQSPTHLIKTRGQQVTLRCSSQSGHNTVSWYQQALGQGPQFIFQYYREEENGRGNFPPRFSGLQFPNYSSELNVNALELDDSALYLCASSLDQRLNSPLHFGNGTRLTVT.

CDR3 residues: CASRDHDQGNEKLFF. DNA of the CDR3: TGTGCCAGCAGAGACCACGACCAGGGTAATGAAAAACTGTTTTTT. This chain uses TRBV6-5 with TRBJ1-4, with TRBD1 as a possible D gene (5 bases). The V end lost 6 bases, the J end lost 4 bases, and 15 bases lay between the germline ends. Germline V gene data show CDR1 as MNHEY and CDR2 as SVGAGI. This CDR3 is 15 amino acids long.

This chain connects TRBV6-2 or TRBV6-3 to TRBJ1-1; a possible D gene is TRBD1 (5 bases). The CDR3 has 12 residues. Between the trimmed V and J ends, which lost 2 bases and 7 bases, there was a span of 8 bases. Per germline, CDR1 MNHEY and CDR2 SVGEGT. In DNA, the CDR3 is TGTGCCAGCAGTTACCCACAGGATGAAGCTTTCTTT. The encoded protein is CASSYPQDEAFF.

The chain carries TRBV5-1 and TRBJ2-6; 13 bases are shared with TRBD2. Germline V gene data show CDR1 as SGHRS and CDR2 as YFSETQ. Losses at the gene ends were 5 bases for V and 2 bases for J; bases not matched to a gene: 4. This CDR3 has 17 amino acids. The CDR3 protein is CASRTLAGGPGANVLTF. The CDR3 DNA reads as TGCGCCAGCAGAACACTAGCGGGGGGGCCTGGGGCCAACGTCCTGACTTTC.

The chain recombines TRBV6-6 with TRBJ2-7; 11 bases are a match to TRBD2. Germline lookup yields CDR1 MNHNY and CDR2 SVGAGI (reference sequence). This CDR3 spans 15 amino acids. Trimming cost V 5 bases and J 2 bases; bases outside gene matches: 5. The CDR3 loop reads CASSKTSGGPYEQYF. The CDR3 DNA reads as TGTGCCAGCAGTAAAACTAGCGGGGGACCCTACGAGCAGTACTTC.

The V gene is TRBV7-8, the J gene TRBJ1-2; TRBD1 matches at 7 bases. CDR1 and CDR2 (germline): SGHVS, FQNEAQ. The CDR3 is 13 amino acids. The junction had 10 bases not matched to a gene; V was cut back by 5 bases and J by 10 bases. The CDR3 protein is CASSPGTVADYTF. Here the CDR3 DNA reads TGTGCCAGCAGCCCAGGGACAGTTGCTGACTACACCTTC.

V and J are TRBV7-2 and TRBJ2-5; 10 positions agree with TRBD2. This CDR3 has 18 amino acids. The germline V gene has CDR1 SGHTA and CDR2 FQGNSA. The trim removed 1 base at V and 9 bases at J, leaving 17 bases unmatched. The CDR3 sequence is CASSLESGIAGGLGSQYF. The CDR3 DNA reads TGTGCCAGCAGCTTAGAATCTGGGATAGCGGGAGGACTCGGGTCCCAGTACTTC.

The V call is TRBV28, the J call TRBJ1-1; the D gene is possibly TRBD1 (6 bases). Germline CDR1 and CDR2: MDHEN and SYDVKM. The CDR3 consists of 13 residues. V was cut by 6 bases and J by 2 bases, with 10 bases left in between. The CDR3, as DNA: TGTGCCAGCAGGACGGACAGAAACACTGAAGCTTTCTTT. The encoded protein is CASRTDRNTEAFF.